This is a list of T cell receptor beta chains from one sample in a study of T cell responses to AZD1222 COVID-19 vaccine. Using immunoSEQ multiplex PCR, the repertoire was profiled, and TCRdb retains in-frame clones only, with some absent. This table holds about 150,000 clones, around 86% found once. This sample comprised peripheral blood, obtained on day 0 of MenACWY control vaccination. The source of these receptors is an adult in good health. Each CDR3 is given with its conserved first and last residue.

v_call: TRBV7-9
cdr3_aa: CASSSGTFNSPLHF

v_call: TRBV25-1
cdr3_aa: CASSEGGRLPYNEQFF

v_call: TRBV7-9
cdr3_aa: CASSPLRAETQYF

v_call: TRBV5-1
cdr3_aa: CASSRSGDQPQHF

v_call: TRBV11-3
cdr3_aa: CASSLGRTGTFTSTDTQYF

v_call: TRBV7-9
cdr3_aa: CASSLRGGLQETQYF

v_call: TRBV6-2/TRBV6-3
cdr3_aa: CASSPTTSFEQYF

v_call: TRBV28
cdr3_aa: CASSLPTSYEQYF

v_call: TRBV6-1
cdr3_aa: CASSERRDRTGNTIYF

v_call: TRBV7-9
cdr3_aa: CAGHPTGGENTEAFF

v_call: TRBV6-5
cdr3_aa: CASVLGQGARSGYTF

v_call: TRBV6-5
cdr3_aa: CASRGTGHAGELFF

v_call: TRBV14
cdr3_aa: CASTAGMGNYETQYF

v_call: TRBV28
cdr3_aa: CASSPPSVPTDTQYF

v_call: TRBV19
cdr3_aa: CASSMRGQGGNEQFF